These 6 T cell receptor beta chains originate from one sample sequenced in a study of T cells in Graves' hyperthyroidism and ophthalmopathy (dated by TCRdb to about 2019). To prepare the library, multiplex PCR was applied. This sample was sequenced with an Illumina HiSeq 2000. The TCR beta CDR3 regions were amplified from the RNA transcripts. For the first round of RT-PCR on the TCR CDR3, the HTBI primer set was used together with the Qiagen OneStep RT-PCR kit. The public reads were run again by TCRdb, first through fastp at Q25 and then through MiXCR, and only productive beta chains were kept. Every CDR3 protein is listed once, alongside the most common genes and DNA of its rows. The sample table records about 330,000 distinct CDR3 sequences; roughly 15% of these occur just once. Of the sample, about 37% falls within the top ten clones. Material: blood. The receptors originated from a woman aged 40 to 50 with Graves' ophthalmopathy.

This clonotype showed up just a few times. The rearrangement uses TRBV14 and TRBJ2-3, with D possibly called TRBD1 or TRBD2 (5 bases each). Germline values: CDR1 SGHDN, CDR2 FVKESK. This CDR3 has 16 residues. V was pared by 1 base and J by 4 bases, with 15 bases between. CDR3 DNA sequence: TGTGCCAGCAGCCAAGGGGCAGGGACGAAGGCAGATACGCAGTATTTT. This encodes CASSQGAGTKADTQYF.

This clonotype was detected ten times or more. The chain has TRBV27 and TRBJ1-1; D gene uncertain. CDR3 length equals 14 residues. V dropped 0 bases and J dropped 2 bases, with 7 bases sitting between them. Germline values: CDR1 MNHEY, CDR2 SMNVEV (reference sequence). In DNA, the CDR3 is TGTGCCAGCAGTTTATCGCGTCTTAACACTGAAGCTTTCTTT. It translates to CASSLSRLNTEAFF.

The sample holds many counts of this clonotype. The chain links TRBV2 to TRBJ2-7; no clear D. The germline V gene has CDR1 SNHLY and CDR2 FYNNEI. This CDR3 is 14 amino acids long. The V gene lost 4 bases and the J gene lost 4 bases, with 14 bases spanning the gap. The CDR3 bases are TGTGCCAGCAGTGGCACCAGTCTCACATACGAGCAGTACTTC. Protein sequence: CASSGTSLTYEQYF.

This clonotype has a count of ten or more. The rearrangement links TRBV6-5 to TRBJ2-5; 9 positions match TRBD1. With V trimmed by 2 bases and J by 3 bases, 13 bases remained unmatched. In germline, CDR1 is MNHEY, CDR2 SVGAGI. The CDR3 contains 18 residues. CDR3 amino acids: CASSYGRPGQGYEETQYF. The CDR3 region has the DNA TGTGCCAGCAGTTACGGAAGACCGGGACAGGGTTACGAAGAGACCCAGTACTTC.

This clonotype was seen many times. The chain uses TRBV7-2 and TRBJ1-1, with 7 bases lining up with TRBD1. The CDR3 is made up of 16 amino acids. Germline CDR1 reads SGHTA; CDR2 reads FQGNSA. With 5 bases clipped from V and 5 bases from J, the junction kept 14 bases outside the gene matches. The CDR3 nucleotides are TGTGCCAGCAGCCTAGTTTTGGGACAGCGAAGAACTGAAGCTTTCTTT. It codes for CASSLVLGQRRTEAFF.

The rearrangement joins TRBV7-6 to TRBJ1-3, with TRBD1 matching over 7 bases. The CDR3 sequence is 17 residues long. Germline-derived CDR1 and CDR2 are SGHVS and FNYEAQ. V was clipped by 2 bases and J by 2 bases; unmatched bases: 9. This CDR3 is CASSLTTGQLTGNTIYF. In DNA form, the CDR3 reads TGTGCCAGCAGCTTAACTACGGGACAGCTAACTGGAAACACCATATATTTT.